The 11 T cell receptor beta chains presented below share a single source sample, sequenced in a study of T-cell reconstitution after alpha-beta-depleted transplantation in children. Preparation of the TCRbeta library involved a method that used unique molecular identifiers. TCRdb reprocessed the PCR reads via MiXCR and lists one record per CDR3 protein. This sample has 500,000 to 750,000 distinct CDR3 sequences, with approximately 13% found just once. Material: PBMCs, mostly from graft donor cells, obtained 360 days after TCRalphabeta/CD19-depleted stem cell transplant. These receptors were collected from a male patient between 10 and 17 years old who had a stem cell transplant for acute myeloid leukemia, so the T cells may come from the graft donor.

This chain joins TRBV29-1 and TRBJ1-3; D is uncertain. Trimming took 4 bases from V and 4 from J, leaving 11 bases between them. The CDR3 has 13 residues. CDR1 SQVTM and CDR2 ANQGSEA come from the germline V gene. CDR3 bases: TGCAGCGTTGCCAGAAAGCCCGGAAACACCATATATTTT. Translation gives CSVARKPGNTIYF.

V usage is TRBV20-1 and J usage is TRBJ2-3, with TRBD1 identical over 8 bases. V trimming: 0 bases; J trimming: 3 bases; junction bases outside the gene matches: 5. Per the germline V gene, CDR1 is DFQATT and CDR2 is SNEGSKA (reference sequence). CDR3 length: 15 residues. The CDR3 region is CSARDRTGWTDTQYF. The CDR3 DNA is TGCAGTGCTAGAGACCGGACAGGGTGGACAGATACGCAGTATTTT.

The chain is built from TRBV20-1 and TRBJ2-5; TRBD2 aligns across 10 bases. The CDR3 loop spans 15 amino acids. V was clipped by 6 bases and J by 5 bases; unmatched bases: 12. CDR1 DFQATT and CDR2 SNEGSKA come from the germline V gene (reference sequence). This CDR3 reads CSAARTSGGGETQYF. The CDR3 DNA follows: TGCAGTGCGGCCAGGACTAGCGGAGGAGGGGAGACCCAGTACTTC.

The rearrangement joins TRBV12-3 or TRBV12-4 to TRBJ2-3; 8 bases match TRBD2. The junction had 9 bases not matched to a gene; V was cut back by 7 bases and J by 3 bases. This CDR3 has 15 residues. For the CDR3, the DNA is TGTGCCAGCACCGGGATAGCGGGGAGGACAGATACGCAGTATTTT. Translation: CASTGIAGRTDTQYF.

The table lists this clonotype with many counts. This chain uses TRBV29-1 with TRBJ2-1; no definite D call. Between the trimmed V and J ends, which lost 4 bases and 6 bases, there was a span of 7 bases. Germline values: CDR1 SQVTM, CDR2 ANQGSEA. The CDR3 has 11 residues. This CDR3 reads CSVGGFNEQFF. The CDR3 DNA sequence: TGCAGCGTTGGGGGTTTCAATGAGCAGTTCTTC.

The sample holds one count of this clonotype. This chain joins TRBV6-5 and TRBJ2-7; 7 nucleotides align to TRBD2. The CDR3 is 14 residues long. The trim removed 2 bases at V and 4 bases at J, leaving 5 bases unmatched. From germline, CDR1 is MNHEY and CDR2 SVGAGI. The CDR3 bases are TGTGCCAGCAGTTACGTGGGAGGGCGTTACGAGCAGTACTTC. It codes for CASSYVGGRYEQYF.

This clonotype was counted between two and nine times. This chain links TRBV7-2 with TRBJ2-7; possibly TRBD1 or TRBD2 for D (5 bases each). V was shortened by 4 bases and J by 2 bases, with 21 bases between the two germline ends. The CDR3 loop spans 17 amino acids. In germline, CDR1 is SGHTA, CDR2 FQGNSA. In nucleotides, the CDR3 is TGTGCCAGCAGCTCGGGACCCCGGGCCAACTATGCCTACGAGCAGTACTTC. It encodes CASSSGPRANYAYEQYF.

This clonotype has only a few counts. The chain employs TRBV7-8 and TRBJ1-1; 8 positions agree with TRBD1. Germline V CDR1 and CDR2: SGHVS, FQNEAQ. V trimming: 3 bases; J trimming: 4 bases; junction bases outside the gene matches: 10. The CDR3 has 16 residues. The chain's CDR3 is CASSFNRGTRSTEAFF. Written as DNA, the CDR3 is TGTGCCAGCAGCTTTAACAGGGGGACGAGAAGCACTGAAGCTTTCTTT.

J is TRBJ2-2 and V is TRBV7-9; TRBD2 is a possible D gene (6 bases). The CDR3 totals 14 residues. Germline V gene lookup returns CDR1 SEHNR and CDR2 FQNEAQ (reference sequence). The V and J ends lost 1 base and 6 bases respectively, with 9 bases between them. The CDR3 loop reads CASSLEASAGELFF. In DNA, the CDR3 is TGTGCCAGCAGCTTAGAGGCTAGCGCCGGGGAGCTGTTTTTT.

The rearrangement joins TRBV5-1 to TRBJ2-3; a possible D gene is TRBD1 (5 bases). This CDR3 comprises 15 residues. Trimming cost V 1 base and J 4 bases, with 13 bases left between them. Germline V gives CDR1 SGHRS, CDR2 YFSETQ. The CDR3 here is CASSLSQGHADTQYF. The CDR3 region has the DNA TGCGCCAGCAGCTTGTCCCAGGGTCATGCAGATACGCAGTATTTT.

The V and J genes are TRBV20-1 and TRBJ2-7; 10 positions match TRBD2. Germline V gene lookup returns CDR1 DFQATT and CDR2 SNEGSKA (reference sequence). After removal of 5 bases from V and 5 bases from J, the junction contained 6 bases not matched to a gene. This CDR3 contains 13 residues. CDR3 nucleotide sequence: TGCAGTGCTCCTACCAGCGGGAGGGACGAGCAGTACTTC. As protein: CSAPTSGRDEQYF.